This T cell receptor beta chain was sequenced for a study of regulatory T cells in long-lasting Graves disease. V dropped 7 bases and J dropped 3; count of bases not matched to a gene: 12. The CDR3 has 17 amino acids. CDR1 MNHNS and CDR2 SASEGT come from the germline V gene. This clonotype was counted ten times or more. The authors built TCR beta libraries using iRepertoire HTBI primers and Arm-PCR of CDR3 regions. TCRdb reanalysed the multiplex PCR reads using MiXCR and keeps one entry per CDR3 protein. This table has under 500,000 distinct CDR3 sequences, about 20% appearing once. The time point was: persistent/refractory GD, antithyroid drugs over 5 years with positive TRAb. There was RNA extracted from PBMCs, and the TCR library was made from it.

This specimen was peripheral blood mononuclear cells (PBMCs), taken when the disease was refractory, from a patient treated with antithyroid drugs. This chain links TRBV6-1 with TRBJ2-2; 9 bases fit TRBD2. The sequence derives from a female donor with Graves disease. The CDR3 sequence is CASTLAGLALDTGELFF. The CDR3 region has the DNA TGTGCCAGCACCCTAGCGGGGCTAGCGCTTGACACCGGGGAGCTGTTTTTT.